Sequencing of this T cell receptor (beta chain) was carried out in a study of CD8+ T cells in alopecia areata. Study at large: Treatment comprised oral tofacitinib, 5 to 10 mg twice daily, in treated patients.

Note on this clone: Its antigen is unknown.

Extraction and reverse transcription of RNA yielded cDNA as the sequencing template. Sequenced by immunoSEQ multiplex PCR; TCRdb stores in-frame clones only, minus some. The sample yields about 180,000 clones, about 53% seen once. The treatment denotes: oral pan-JAK inhibitor, 5-10 mg twice daily. The CDR3 extends over 10 amino acids. V was shortened by 8 bases and J by 7 bases, with 5 bases between the two germline ends. Per the germline V gene, CDR1 is MNHNY and CDR2 is SVGAGI (reference sequence). Study-level results: Many of the expanded lesional clones endured in scalp and blood while on tofacitinib. Shared TCR sequences were less clear between patients than in mice, possibly partly from HLA diversity.

The V and J genes are TRBV6-6 and TRBJ2-2; tentatively, D is TRBD2 (5 bases). The source material was CD8+ T cells sorted from blood, sampled at week 24, from a patient treated with tofacitinib. This clonotype was sampled from a human donor with alopecia areata. CDR3 region: CASRDGELFF. CDR3 coding DNA: TGTGCCAGCCGGGACGGGGAGCTGTTTTTT.